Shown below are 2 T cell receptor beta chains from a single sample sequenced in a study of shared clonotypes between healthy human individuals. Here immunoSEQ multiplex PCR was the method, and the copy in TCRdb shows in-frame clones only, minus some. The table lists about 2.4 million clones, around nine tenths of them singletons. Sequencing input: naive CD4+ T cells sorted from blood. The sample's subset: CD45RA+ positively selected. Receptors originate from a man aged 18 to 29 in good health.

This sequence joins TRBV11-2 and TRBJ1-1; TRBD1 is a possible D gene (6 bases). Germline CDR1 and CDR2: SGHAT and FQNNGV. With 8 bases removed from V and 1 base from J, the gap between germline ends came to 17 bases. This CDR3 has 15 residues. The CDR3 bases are TGTGCCAGCCTTTCCAGGGGCAGCCCGAACACTGAAGCTTTCTTT. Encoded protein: CASLSRGSPNTEAFF.

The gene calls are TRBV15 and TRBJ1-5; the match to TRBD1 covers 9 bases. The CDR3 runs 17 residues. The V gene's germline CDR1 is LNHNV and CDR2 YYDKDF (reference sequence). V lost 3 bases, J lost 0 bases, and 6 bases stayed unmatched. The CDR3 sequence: CATSSFWTGDSNQPQHF. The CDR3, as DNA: TGTGCCACCAGCAGTTTCTGGACAGGGGATAGCAATCAGCCCCAGCATTTT.